Listed below are T cell receptor beta chains from one sample, sequenced in a study of cytomegalovirus exposure and HLA in healthy donors. Produced via immunoSEQ multiplex PCR; TCRdb's table is partial and in-frame only. The table includes about 260,000 clones, 84% detected once. The sample taken for sequencing was PBMCs. The receptors were gathered from a woman aged 40 to 50 in good health and CMV-seropositive. Each CDR3 is given with its conserved first and last residue. D genes are given only for firm matches. Some rows mark clone size as missing; the rest say once, few, many or name a class of expanded clone.

D gene	clone size	V gene	J gene	CDR3 DNA	CDR3 protein
TRBD2	.	TRBV13	TRBJ2-3	TGTGCCAGCAGCTCCCGACCGAGCGGGAGGAGGCCAGATACGCAGTATTTT	CASSSRPSGRRPDTQYF
TRBD2	.	TRBV19	TRBJ2-3	TGTGCCAGTAGTTACTCCAGCGGGAGGGGCCCAGATACGCAGTATTTT	CASSYSSGRGPDTQYF
.	once	TRBV7-9	TRBJ1-1	TGTGCCAGCAGCTTAGACGGAGCGAACACTGAAGCTTTCTTT	CASSLDGANTEAFF
.	.	TRBV25-1	TRBJ2-5	TGTGCCCTTTCGGGGGTGGAGACCCAGTACTTC	CALSGVETQYF
.	.	TRBV11-2	TRBJ2-2	TGTGCCAGCAGCTTAGAGGCGGGACGCACCGGGGAGCTGTTTTTT	CASSLEAGRTGELFF
.	once	TRBV19	TRBJ1-2	TGTGCCAGTAGTTTCGGAGCCCCTTATGGCTACACCTTC	CASSFGAPYGYTF
TRBD2	.	TRBV5-1	TRBJ2-7	TGCGCCAGCAGCCCCGGGACTAGCGGATACTCCTACGAGCAGTACTTC	CASSPGTSGYSYEQYF
.	.	TRBV20-1	TRBJ1-1	TGCAGTGCTAAAACAGGGCTTGAAGCTTTCTTT	CSAKTGLEAFF
.	.	TRBV1	TRBJ2-2	TGCACCAGCAGCCAAGTAAGTTGGGACTGGGCGAACACCGGGGAGCTGTTTTTT	CTSSQVSWDWANTGELFF
TRBD2	.	TRBV13	TRBJ2-2	TGTGCCAGCAGCCCCAGCCTAGCGGGGCCAAACACCGGGGAGCTGTTTTTT	CASSPSLAGPNTGELFF
.	.	TRBV10-3	TRBJ2-3	TGTGCCATCAGTGAGTTTGGCGGGAAAACAGATACGCAGTATTTT	CAISEFGGKTDTQYF
.	few	TRBV11-3	TRBJ2-1	TGTGCCAGCAGCTTAGACGCTACCGTAAATGAACAGTTCTTC	CASSLDATVNEQFF
TRBD1	.	TRBV11-1	TRBJ2-1	TGTGCCAGCAGCTTAACGGGACAGCGCAATGAGCAGTTCTTC	CASSLTGQRNEQFF
TRBD2	.	TRBV7-9	TRBJ2-1	TGTGCCAGCAGCCTAGCGGGAGGAAATGAGCAGTTCTTC	CASSLAGGNEQFF
TRBD2	.	TRBV5-1	TRBJ2-5	TGCGCCAGCAGCTCCACTAGCGGGGGGGAGACCCAGTACTTC	CASSSTSGGETQYF
.	.	TRBV21-1	TRBJ2-5	TGTGCCAGTGCGTTGTATATAGAGACCCAGTACTTC	CASALYIETQYF
TRBD2	.	TRBV27	TRBJ2-1	TGTGCCAGCAGTTTAATTTCTAGCGGGAGAAATGAGCAGTTCTTC	CASSLISSGRNEQFF
TRBD1	.	TRBV19	TRBJ1-2	TGTGCCAGTAGCCGACAGGGATCAAGTGGCTACACCTTC	CASSRQGSSGYTF
.	.	TRBV4-1	TRBJ1-1	TGCGCCAGCAGTACAAGTAACACTGAAGCTTTCTTT	CASSTSNTEAFF
TRBD2	.	TRBV4-2	TRBJ2-7	TGTGCCGGCAGCCCACAACCCCGACTAGCGGGAGTTCCATACCCCTACGAGCAGTACTTC	CAGSPQPRLAGVPYPYEQYF
.	.	TRBV6-6	TRBJ2-7	TGTGCCAGCAGTTACTCAACAGGGATAGGCTACGAGCAGTACTTC	CASSYSTGIGYEQYF
TRBD2	.	TRBV11-2	TRBJ2-7	TGTGCCAGCAGCTTACCTCCTAGCGGGAAATACGAGCAGTACTTC	CASSLPPSGKYEQYF
.	.	TRBV10-1	TRBJ2-7	TGCGCCAGCAGCGGGAGACCTCAGGGGCTAGCGGAGAGGGGCTACGAGCAGTACTTC	CASSGRPQGLAERGYEQYF
.	few	TRBV2	TRBJ2-7	TGTGCCAGCAGGGTACCCGGGAGAAAAGGCGAGCAGTACTTC	CASRVPGRKGEQYF
TRBD2	few	TRBV7-9	TRBJ2-1	TGTGCCAGCAGTTCCTGGGGACTAGCGGGAGGGCCGTCCCATGAGCAGTTCTTC	CASSSWGLAGGPSHEQFF
TRBD1	.	TRBV30	TRBJ2-7	TGTGCCTGGAGACCCAAGACAGGGTCCTACGAGCAGTACTTC	CAWRPKTGSYEQYF
.	.	TRBV28	TRBJ1-5	TGTGCCAGCAGCGGCACAGGGAACAATCAGCCCCAGCATTTT	CASSGTGNNQPQHF
.	.	TRBV2	TRBJ2-1	TGTGCCAGCAGTGCTTACAATGAGCAGTTCTTC	CASSAYNEQFF
.	few	TRBV30	TRBJ1-2	TGTGCCTGGAGTGCGGACAGTAACTATGGCTACACCTTC	CAWSADSNYGYTF
.	.	TRBV5-1	TRBJ1-3	TGCGCCAGCAGCTTAGAGTCGGGCTCTGGAAACACCATATATTTT	CASSLESGSGNTIYF
.	.	TRBV19	TRBJ1-3	TGTGCCAGTAGTATCGGACGGGACTCTGGAAACACCATATATTTT	CASSIGRDSGNTIYF
TRBD2	.	TRBV7-6	TRBJ2-3	TGTGCCAGCAGCTCACTAGCGGGAGGACACACAGATACGCAGTATTTT	CASSSLAGGHTDTQYF
.	once	TRBV19	TRBJ1-1	TGTGCCAGTAGTATCTTAGGGGGCACTGAAGCTTTCTTT	CASSILGGTEAFF
.	once	TRBV11-1	TRBJ2-5	TGTGCCAGGGGCAGTCAGGAGACCCAGTACTTC	CARGSQETQYF
TRBD2	.	TRBV7-6	TRBJ2-7	TGTGCCAGCAGCTCAATAGCGGGAGTCGAGCAGTACTTC	CASSSIAGVEQYF
TRBD2	.	TRBV7-2	TRBJ2-3	TGTGCCAGCAGCCAGCAGGGGGGACTAGCTCAGTATTTT	CASSQQGGLAQYF
TRBD1	.	TRBV7-8	TRBJ2-7	TGTGCCAGCAGCTTAGGCAGGGGGAACTACGAGCAGTACTTC	CASSLGRGNYEQYF
TRBD1	.	TRBV5-1	TRBJ1-2	TGCGCCAGCAGCTTGGTGGCGGACAGGGGCGCCTACTACACCTTC	CASSLVADRGAYYTF
TRBD1	.	TRBV7-7	TRBJ2-7	TGTGCTAGCAGCTTGGCCCCGGGACAGTTCTACGAGCAGTACTTC	CASSLAPGQFYEQYF
TRBD1	.	TRBV18	TRBJ2-7	TGTGCCAGCTCACCACCGGACCTACAGGGGGCGGGAGAGCAGTACTTC	CASSPPDLQGAGEQYF
.	.	TRBV5-1	TRBJ2-5	TGCGCCAGCAGCTTAACCGGGACTCCGGCGTTAGAGACCCAGTACTTC	CASSLTGTPALETQYF
TRBD2	few	TRBV10-3	TRBJ2-3	TGTGCCATCAGTTTTGGACTAGCGGGACGGGAAGATACGCAGTATTTT	CAISFGLAGREDTQYF
.	.	TRBV19	TRBJ2-3	TGTGCCAGTAGTATATTCGGGGGAGTCACAGATACGCAGTATTTT	CASSIFGGVTDTQYF
.	.	TRBV7-2	TRBJ2-5	TGTGCCAGCAGCCGAGACAGACCGATCCAAGAGACCCAGTACTTC	CASSRDRPIQETQYF
TRBD2	.	TRBV5-3	TRBJ2-7	TGTGCCAGAAGCTTGTCTAGCGGAACTCATATCGGCTACGAGCAGTACTTC	CARSLSSGTHIGYEQYF
TRBD1	few	TRBV19	TRBJ1-4	TGTGCCAGTAGTATCAGGGGGCCCGGACAGCCAACTAATGAAAAACTGTTTTTT	CASSIRGPGQPTNEKLFF
.	.	TRBV5-4	TRBJ1-1	TGTGCCAGCAGCCCTAGACAGGATAGGACTGAAGCTTTCTTT	CASSPRQDRTEAFF